The 5 T cell receptor beta chains listed next were all sequenced from one sample in a study of T cells in Graves' hyperthyroidism and ophthalmopathy. Authors of the study amplified TCR beta CDR3 regions from RNA transcripts. First-round RT-PCR of the TCR CDR3 relied on the HTBI primer set. TCRdb independently ran MiXCR on the multiplex PCR reads; one entry per CDR3 protein. The table records over 200,000 distinct CDR3 sequences, approximately 20% of them present only once. The specimen was blood. These receptors all stem from a man aged 40-55 years with Graves' hyperthyroidism.

The gene calls are TRBV9 and TRBJ2-3; D uncertain. This CDR3 has 14 residues. Germline V CDR1 and CDR2: SGDLS, YYNGEE. Trimming took off 0 bases at V and 5 bases at J, with 10 bases between the two ends. This CDR3 is CASSVDMMGDTQYF. The CDR3 DNA reads TGTGCCAGCAGCGTAGACATGATGGGAGATACGCAGTATTTT.

This clonotype was counted many times. The rearrangement links TRBV20-1 to TRBJ2-1; TRBD1 aligns across 8 bases. The CDR3 is 18 amino acids. Germline V gene sequence: CDR1 DFQATT, CDR2 SNEGSKA (reference sequence). The J segment lost 6 bases and the V segment lost 6 bases, leaving 22 bases of the junction unmatched. CDR3 in amino acids: CSARRDRYNPSRGNEQFF. The CDR3 nucleotides are TGCAGTGCGAGGAGGGACAGGTACAACCCATCCCGGGGCAATGAGCAGTTCTTC.

V and J are TRBV5-1 and TRBJ2-5; a weak D match, TRBD1 (6 bases). The CDR3 sequence is 14 residues long. Between the trimmed V and J ends, which lost 0 bases and 5 bases, there was a span of 11 bases. Germline values: CDR1 SGHRS, CDR2 YFSETQ. CDR3 sequence reads: CASSLGQGIETQYF. For the CDR3, the DNA is TGCGCCAGCAGCTTGGGGCAGGGGATCGAGACCCAGTACTTC.

This clonotype has a count of ten or more. The chain employs TRBV20-1 and TRBJ2-7; 14 bases are a match to TRBD2. The CDR3 is 14 amino acids. CDR1 and CDR2 from the germline V gene are DFQATT and SNEGSKA (reference sequence). With V trimmed by 7 bases and J by 4 bases, 6 bases remained unmatched. CDR3 DNA sequence: TGCAGTGGAGGACTAGCGGGGGGTGCTTACGAGCAGTACTTC. This translates into CSGGLAGGAYEQYF.

There are many counts of this clonotype. Written as DNA, the CDR3 is TGTGCCAGCAGCTCCCAGACGGGACCGACCTACGAGCAGTACTTC. This sequence encodes CASSSQTGPTYEQYF. The V gene is TRBV7-9, the J gene TRBJ2-7; the D gene could be TRBD1 or TRBD2 (5 bases each). Trimming left V 4 bases short and J 2 bases short, with 15 bases between. Germline values: CDR1 SEHNR, CDR2 FQNEAQ (reference sequence). The CDR3 spans 15 residues.